This TCR beta chain was recovered during a study of blood T cells in healthy people across ages. Using a J-beta primer mix together with a sample-barcoded 5' primer, a second PCR was run for about 6 to 11 cycles. A single record per CDR3 protein comes from TCRdb applying MiXCR to the 5' RACE reads. The sample has 600,000 to 900,000 distinct CDR3 sequences, roughly 24% seen once. The CDR3 is made up of 15 amino acids. The sample was also reused in another study, on T cells of mothers and their children.

The sequence derives from a boy younger than 18 in good health. This sequence joins TRBV12-3 or TRBV12-4 and TRBJ2-5; maybe TRBD1 (6 bases). The J call is doubtful: the DNA matches TRBJ2-7 better. The sample taken for sequencing was blood. This chain's CDR3 is CASSSQGLYGNEQYF. The DNA for the CDR3 is TGTGCCAGCAGTTCCCAGGGGCTCTATGGCAACGAGCAGTACTTC.